The 10 T cell receptor beta chains given below trace back to one sample, sequenced in a study. TCRdb recomputed calls from the 5' RACE reads with MiXCR, one row per CDR3 protein. The profile shows about 46,000 distinct CDR3 sequences, 28% of them singletons. The sample was naive CD4+ T cells sorted from blood. The sample's subset: naive CD4+ T cells, CD4+CD45RA+CD25-. Receptors were obtained from a female donor with breast cancer.

The chain combines TRBV6-1 with TRBJ2-7; 8 nucleotides agree with TRBD1. Germline trimming cut 5 bases from V and 3 bases from J; bases unmatched to any gene: 3. This CDR3 contains 13 residues. Per germline, CDR1 MNHNS and CDR2 SASEGT. CDR3 in DNA: TGTGCCAGCAGTTTAGGACAGGGCTACGAGCAGTACTTC. Its translation: CASSLGQGYEQYF.

The DNA for the CDR3 is TGTGCCAGCAGCTTAAAAGGGCGACCTAACTATGGCTACACCTTC. Its protein is CASSLKGRPNYGYTF. This chain joins TRBV7-2 and TRBJ1-2; no clear D gene. V was trimmed by 2 bases and J by 0 bases, leaving 10 bases between them. Germline V CDR1 and CDR2: SGHTA, FQGNSA. The CDR3 totals 15 residues. The complete variable domain, with remaining parts taken from reference TRBV7-2 and TRBJ1-2, reads GAGVSQSPSNKVTEKGKDVELRCDPISGHTALYWYRQSLGQGLEFLIYFQGNSAPDKSGLPSDRFSAERTGGSVSTLTIQRTQQEDSAVYLCASSLKGRPNYGYTFGSGTRLTVV.

This clonotype appeared a few times. The chain combines TRBV5-1 with TRBJ1-1; D call uncertain. The CDR3 totals 14 residues. V was trimmed by 4 bases and J by 0 bases, leaving 10 bases between them. Germline CDR1 SGHRS, CDR2 YFSETQ. The CDR3 protein is CASSRGLMNTEAFF. The CDR3 DNA is TGCGCCAGCAGCCGTGGACTGATGAACACTGAAGCTTTCTTT.

This clonotype was detected a few times. This sequence joins TRBV6-1 and TRBJ2-3; D not resolved. V was trimmed by 0 bases and J by 2 bases, leaving 3 bases between them. This CDR3 contains 13 residues. Germline values: CDR1 MNHNS, CDR2 SASEGT. The CDR3 loop reads CASSEADTDTQYF. DNA for the CDR3: TGTGCCAGCAGTGAAGCCGACACAGATACGCAGTATTTT.

This clonotype was counted between two and nine times. The chain has TRBV5-1 and TRBJ2-3, with TRBD2 as a possible D gene (5 bases). This CDR3 is built from 15 residues. V gave up 0 bases and J gave up 6 bases, with 14 bases separating them. Germline CDR1 reads SGHRS; CDR2 reads YFSETQ. The CDR3 region has the DNA TGCGCCAGCAGCTTGGAGGGAGCCCCGTGGGATACGCAGTATTTT. Protein product: CASSLEGAPWDTQYF.

This chain joins TRBV4-1 and TRBJ2-1; 7 nucleotides line up with TRBD1. The V and J ends lost 0 bases and 7 bases, in that order; junction bases with no gene match: 3. From germline, CDR1 is MGHRA and CDR2 YSYEKL. The CDR3 has 14 residues. The CDR3 DNA is TGCGCCAGCAGCCAAGATCAGGGGGAGAATGAGCAGTTCTTC. Translating it yields CASSQDQGENEQFF.

For the CDR3, the DNA is TGTGCCAGCAGTTACCAGGGCCCGCAGGGCAATCAGCCCCAGCATTTT. Amino acids: CASSYQGPQGNQPQHF. This sequence joins TRBV6-5 and TRBJ1-5; tentatively, D is TRBD1 (5 bases). The V end was cut by 2 bases, the J end by 2 bases, with 13 bases between. The CDR3 has 16 residues. CDR1 and CDR2 (germline): MNHEY, SVGAGI.

This clonotype was seen a handful of times. The chain joins TRBV30 to TRBJ1-2; TRBD1 matches at 7 bases. V gave up 5 bases and J gave up 4 bases; unmatched junction bases: 7. Germline-derived CDR1 and CDR2 are GTSNPN and SVGIG (reference sequence). The CDR3 has 13 amino acids. CDR3 sequence reads: CAWSRDRPYGYTF. The CDR3 DNA reads as TGTGCCTGGTCCCGGGACAGACCCTATGGCTACACCTTC.

This clonotype was seen a handful of times. The gene calls are TRBV12-3 or TRBV12-4 and TRBJ2-5; TRBD1 aligns across 10 bases. The CDR3 extends over 23 amino acids. J was trimmed by 5 bases and V by 1 base; bases with no gene match: 28. The CDR3 bases are TGTGCCAGCAGTTTAGGGCCTCTGGGACAGGGGATCTTAGGGTCAACTAAGGAGGAGACCCAGTACTTC. It encodes CASSLGPLGQGILGSTKEETQYF.

This clonotype has a handful of counts. The gene calls are TRBV27 and TRBJ2-1; D might be TRBD1 or TRBD2, each matching 7 bases. Looked up from germline, CDR1 is MNHEY and CDR2 is SMNVEV (reference sequence). The CDR3 contains 14 residues. Between the trimmed V and J ends, which lost 6 bases and 6 bases, there was a span of 15 bases. The CDR3 is CASRGRGGLNEQFF. The CDR3 nucleotides read TGTGCCAGCAGGGGCAGGGGGGGACTCAATGAGCAGTTCTTC.